A selection of T cell receptor beta chains follows, all from one sample in a study of shared T cell receptors in the human thymus. Sequenced by immunoSEQ multiplex PCR; TCRdb stores in-frame clones only, minus some. In the table there are 700,000 or so clones, approximately 83% of which are singletons. This sample also appeared in a second study, on human thymus T cells.

Input material: thymocytes. The source of these receptors is a girl under three years old with a congenital heart defect. Each CDR3 is given with its conserved first and last residue. Fields, in order: CDR3 protein, CDR3 DNA, J gene, clone size, D gene, V gene. D genes are given only for firm matches. Clone sizes are given selectively: once, few, many, or a class where the clone is expanded.

CDR3aa: CASSPSGQGITGELFF
CDR3nt: TGTGCCAGCAGTCCCTCAGGACAGGGCATCACCGGGGAGCTGTTTTTT
j_gene: TRBJ2-2
abundance: .
d_gene: TRBD1
v_gene: TRBV28

CDR3aa: CASHQGGLDTQYF
CDR3nt: TGTGCCAGCCACCAGGGGGGTCTAGATACGCAGTATTTT
j_gene: TRBJ2-3
abundance: .
d_gene: .
v_gene: TRBV2

CDR3aa: CASSSPRTGISYEQYF
CDR3nt: TGTGCCAGCAGCTCCCCCCGGACGGGGATCTCCTACGAGCAGTACTTC
j_gene: TRBJ2-7
abundance: .
d_gene: .
v_gene: TRBV5-5

CDR3aa: CASSSPPGYGTEAFF
CDR3nt: TGTGCCAGCAGCTCCCCTCCAGGTTATGGGACTGAAGCTTTCTTT
j_gene: TRBJ1-1
abundance: .
d_gene: .
v_gene: TRBV7-2

CDR3aa: CASASDGGITDTQYF
CDR3nt: TGTGCCAGCGCTTCTGATGGCGGGATCACAGATACGCAGTATTTT
j_gene: TRBJ2-3
abundance: few
d_gene: .
v_gene: TRBV6-1

CDR3aa: CASAGSAGRETQYF
CDR3nt: TGTGCCAGCGCAGGGAGCGCAGGGAGGGAGACCCAGTACTTC
j_gene: TRBJ2-5
abundance: .
d_gene: .
v_gene: TRBV6-1

CDR3aa: CASSLGGQARIWNGYTF
CDR3nt: TGTGCCAGCAGCCTGGGGGGACAGGCCCGCATATGGAATGGCTACACCTTC
j_gene: TRBJ1-2
abundance: .
d_gene: TRBD1
v_gene: TRBV5-6

CDR3aa: CASSHGQGASPYGYTF
CDR3nt: TGTGCCAGCAGCCATGGACAGGGGGCCTCCCCCTATGGCTACACCTTC
j_gene: TRBJ1-2
abundance: .
d_gene: TRBD1
v_gene: TRBV14

CDR3aa: CAIEPGGNYGYTF
CDR3nt: TGTGCCATCGAGCCAGGGGGAAACTATGGCTACACCTTC
j_gene: TRBJ1-2
abundance: .
d_gene: TRBD1
v_gene: TRBV10-3

CDR3aa: CASSSLTGPLYEQYF
CDR3nt: TGTGCCAGCAGCTCGTTGACAGGGCCTCTCTACGAGCAGTACTTC
j_gene: TRBJ2-7
abundance: .
d_gene: TRBD1
v_gene: TRBV5-6

CDR3aa: CASSESTGGNYGYTF
CDR3nt: TGTGCCAGCAGTGAATCCACAGGGGGCAACTATGGCTACACCTTC
j_gene: TRBJ1-2
abundance: .
d_gene: TRBD1
v_gene: TRBV25-1

CDR3aa: CASSTGTGIWSETQYF
CDR3nt: TGTGCCAGCAGCACCGGGACAGGGATTTGGTCGGAGACCCAGTACTTC
j_gene: TRBJ2-5
abundance: .
d_gene: TRBD1
v_gene: TRBV5-6

CDR3aa: CASSLAEAWNTEAFF
CDR3nt: TGTGCCAGCAGCTTAGCGGAAGCGTGGAACACTGAAGCTTTCTTT
j_gene: TRBJ1-1
abundance: .
d_gene: .
v_gene: TRBV7-9

CDR3aa: CASSYRGYEQYF
CDR3nt: TGTGCCAGCAGTTACAGAGGCTACGAGCAGTACTTC
j_gene: TRBJ2-7
abundance: .
d_gene: .
v_gene: TRBV6-5

CDR3aa: CASSPRTGRSYNEQFF
CDR3nt: TGTGCCAGCAGCCCCCGTACAGGCCGCTCCTACAATGAGCAGTTCTTC
j_gene: TRBJ2-1
abundance: .
d_gene: .
v_gene: TRBV9

CDR3aa: CASSLETPLEGVGQPQHF
CDR3nt: TGTGCCAGCAGCTTAGAAACCCCTTTAGAGGGCGTAGGTCAGCCCCAGCATTTT
j_gene: TRBJ1-5
abundance: .
d_gene: .
v_gene: TRBV11-2

CDR3aa: CASSRSGADTDTQYF
CDR3nt: TGTGCCAGCAGTCGAAGCGGGGCAGACACAGATACGCAGTATTTT
j_gene: TRBJ2-3
abundance: once
d_gene: TRBD2
v_gene: TRBV28

CDR3aa: CASSLEAGKRAFF
CDR3nt: TGTGCCAGCAGTTTGGAGGCAGGAAAACGGGCTTTCTTT
j_gene: TRBJ1-1
abundance: .
d_gene: .
v_gene: TRBV28

CDR3aa: CASSPLRAGQYEQYF
CDR3nt: TGTGCCAGCTCACCGCTAAGAGCGGGACAATACGAGCAGTACTTC
j_gene: TRBJ2-7
abundance: .
d_gene: .
v_gene: TRBV18

CDR3aa: CASTHGGPYYGYTF
CDR3nt: TGTGCCAGCACCCACGGCGGGCCCTACTATGGCTACACCTTC
j_gene: TRBJ1-2
abundance: .
d_gene: .
v_gene: TRBV6-5

CDR3aa: CASLHRDSRGNEQFF
CDR3nt: TGTGCCAGCTTACACCGGGATAGCCGGGGCAATGAGCAGTTCTTC
j_gene: TRBJ2-1
abundance: .
d_gene: .
v_gene: TRBV18

CDR3aa: CASSYNRERGGNTIYF
CDR3nt: TGTGCCAGCAGTTATAACAGGGAGAGGGGTGGAAACACCATATATTTT
j_gene: TRBJ1-3
abundance: .
d_gene: .
v_gene: TRBV6-5

CDR3aa: CASSIGNRGSTDTQYF
CDR3nt: TGTGCCAGTAGTATAGGAAACAGGGGTAGCACAGATACGCAGTATTTT
j_gene: TRBJ2-3
abundance: once
d_gene: TRBD1
v_gene: TRBV19

CDR3aa: CASSKPPGQGPEEQYF
CDR3nt: TGTGCCAGCAGCAAACCGCCGGGACAGGGCCCGGAGGAGCAGTACTTC
j_gene: TRBJ2-7
abundance: once
d_gene: TRBD1
v_gene: TRBV7-8

CDR3aa: CASSLGRGRFF
CDR3nt: TGTGCCAGCAGCTTAGGAAGGGGGAGGTTCTTC
j_gene: TRBJ2-1
abundance: once
d_gene: .
v_gene: TRBV7-2

CDR3aa: CASSPVGRGGLETQYF
CDR3nt: TGTGCCAGCAGCCCCGTAGGGCGGGGGGGTCTCGAGACCCAGTACTTC
j_gene: TRBJ2-5
abundance: .
d_gene: TRBD2
v_gene: TRBV11-2

CDR3aa: CASSNSSYEQYF
CDR3nt: TGTGCCAGCAGCAACAGCTCCTACGAGCAGTACTTC
j_gene: TRBJ2-7
abundance: .
d_gene: .
v_gene: TRBV21-1

CDR3aa: CAAHPGQTYEQYF
CDR3nt: TGTGCCGCTCATCCGGGACAGACCTACGAGCAGTACTTC
j_gene: TRBJ2-7
abundance: .
d_gene: TRBD1
v_gene: TRBV10-3

CDR3aa: CASSQGNLAGAFYNEQFF
CDR3nt: TGCGCCAGCAGCCAGGGCAATCTAGCGGGGGCATTCTACAATGAGCAGTTCTTC
j_gene: TRBJ2-1
abundance: .
d_gene: TRBD2
v_gene: TRBV4-1

CDR3aa: CASSLSVFVGGTNTEAFF
CDR3nt: TGTGCCAGCAGTTTATCGGTTTTTGTGGGGGGAACGAACACTGAAGCTTTCTTT
j_gene: TRBJ1-1
abundance: .
d_gene: .
v_gene: TRBV27

CDR3aa: CASRIHRVSDTIYF
CDR3nt: TGTGCCAGCAGGATTCACAGGGTATCGGACACCATATATTTT
j_gene: TRBJ1-3
abundance: .
d_gene: .
v_gene: TRBV2

CDR3aa: CASSYSYSYEQYF
CDR3nt: TGTGCCAGCAGTTACTCATACTCCTACGAGCAGTACTTC
j_gene: TRBJ2-7
abundance: few
d_gene: .
v_gene: TRBV6-6

CDR3aa: CASSLDRAAHGYGYTF
CDR3nt: TGTGCCAGCAGTTTGGACAGGGCAGCCCATGGGTATGGCTACACCTTC
j_gene: TRBJ1-2
abundance: .
d_gene: TRBD1
v_gene: TRBV6-5

CDR3aa: CASCHFDREALNTEAFF
CDR3nt: TGTGCCAGCTGTCATTTTGACAGGGAGGCCTTGAACACTGAAGCTTTCTTT
j_gene: TRBJ1-1
abundance: .
d_gene: TRBD1
v_gene: TRBV2

CDR3aa: CASSRGHSLRGIHTEAFF
CDR3nt: TGTGCCAGCTCACGGGGCCACTCACTTAGGGGGATCCACACTGAAGCTTTCTTT
j_gene: TRBJ1-1
abundance: few
d_gene: .
v_gene: TRBV18

CDR3aa: CASSVWVAGDPQLGNEQFF
CDR3nt: TGTGCCAGCAGCGTATGGGTAGCGGGGGACCCACAATTAGGGAATGAGCAGTTCTTC
j_gene: TRBJ2-1
abundance: .
d_gene: TRBD2
v_gene: TRBV9

CDR3aa: CASSPQLRDRDPLEVTTEAFF
CDR3nt: TGTGCCAGCAGCCCGCAATTAAGGGACAGGGACCCCCTTGAGGTCACCACTGAAGCTTTCTTT
j_gene: TRBJ1-1
abundance: few
d_gene: TRBD1
v_gene: TRBV7-8

CDR3aa: CASSVVGSRGGPTYGYTF
CDR3nt: TGTGCCAGCAGCGTAGTAGGGTCGAGGGGGGGGCCAACCTATGGCTACACCTTC
j_gene: TRBJ1-2
abundance: .
d_gene: .
v_gene: TRBV9

CDR3aa: CASTPGESNQPQHF
CDR3nt: TGCGCCAGCACCCCGGGGGAGAGCAATCAGCCCCAGCATTTT
j_gene: TRBJ1-5
abundance: few
d_gene: .
v_gene: TRBV4-1

CDR3aa: CASSLAGGKYEQYF
CDR3nt: TGTGCCAGCAGCTTAGCAGGGGGCAAGTACGAGCAGTACTTC
j_gene: TRBJ2-7
abundance: once
d_gene: TRBD1
v_gene: TRBV11-2

CDR3aa: CASSERQQETQYF
CDR3nt: TGTGCCAGCAGTGAAAGACAGCAAGAGACCCAGTACTTC
j_gene: TRBJ2-5
abundance: .
d_gene: .
v_gene: TRBV6-1

CDR3aa: CASSVTGEKGQPQHF
CDR3nt: TGTGCCAGCAGCGTGACAGGGGAGAAGGGTCAGCCCCAGCATTTT
j_gene: TRBJ1-5
abundance: .
d_gene: TRBD1
v_gene: TRBV9

CDR3aa: CASSIKTGAPHTEAFF
CDR3nt: TGTGCCAGCAGCATAAAGACAGGCGCGCCTCACACTGAAGCTTTCTTT
j_gene: TRBJ1-1
abundance: .
d_gene: .
v_gene: TRBV11-2

CDR3aa: CASSLAQTGEINYGYTF
CDR3nt: TGCGCCAGCAGCTTGGCCCAGACAGGGGAGATCAACTATGGCTACACCTTC
j_gene: TRBJ1-2
abundance: .
d_gene: TRBD1
v_gene: TRBV5-1